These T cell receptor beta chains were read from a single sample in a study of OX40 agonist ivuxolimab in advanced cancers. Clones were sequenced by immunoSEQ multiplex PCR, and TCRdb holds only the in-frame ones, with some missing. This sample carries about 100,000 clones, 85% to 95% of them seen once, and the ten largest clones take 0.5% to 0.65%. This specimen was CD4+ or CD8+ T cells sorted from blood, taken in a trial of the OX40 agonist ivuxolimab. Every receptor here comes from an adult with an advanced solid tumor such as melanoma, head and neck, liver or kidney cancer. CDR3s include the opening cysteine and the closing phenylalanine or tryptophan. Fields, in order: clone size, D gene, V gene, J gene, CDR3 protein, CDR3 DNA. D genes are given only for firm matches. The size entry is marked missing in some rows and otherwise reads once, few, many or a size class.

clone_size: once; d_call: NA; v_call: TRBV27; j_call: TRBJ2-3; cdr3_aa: CASSFIGGDTQYF; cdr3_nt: TGTGCCAGCAGTTTCATTGGGGGTGATACGCAGTATTTT
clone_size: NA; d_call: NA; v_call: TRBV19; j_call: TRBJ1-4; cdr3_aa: CASSKRSGHTATNEKLFF; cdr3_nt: TGTGCCAGTAGTAAAAGATCGGGACATACTGCAACTAATGAAAAACTGTTTTTT
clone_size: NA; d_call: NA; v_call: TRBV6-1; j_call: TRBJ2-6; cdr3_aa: CASREQGESSGANVLTF; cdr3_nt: TGTGCCAGCAGAGAACAGGGTGAGAGCTCTGGGGCCAACGTCCTGACTTTC
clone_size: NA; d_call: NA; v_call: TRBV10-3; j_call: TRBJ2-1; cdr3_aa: CAIAWDPPNNEQFF; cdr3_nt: TGTGCCATTGCCTGGGACCCACCAAACAATGAGCAGTTCTTC
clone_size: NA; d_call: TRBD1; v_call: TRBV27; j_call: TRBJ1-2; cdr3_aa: CASSLLGTGDLGYTF; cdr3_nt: TGTGCCAGCAGTTTACTAGGGACAGGGGATCTTGGCTACACCTTC
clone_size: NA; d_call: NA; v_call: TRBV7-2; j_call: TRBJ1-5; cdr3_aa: CASSPQGGQPQHF; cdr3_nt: TGTGCCAGCAGCCCGCAGGGAGGCCAGCCCCAGCATTTT
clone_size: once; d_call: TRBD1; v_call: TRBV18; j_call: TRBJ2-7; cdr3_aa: CASSPFDRGEQYF; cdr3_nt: TGTGCCAGCTCACCCTTCGACAGGGGCGAGCAGTACTTC
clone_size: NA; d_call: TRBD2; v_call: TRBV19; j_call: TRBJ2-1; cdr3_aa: CASSTLAGGSNEQFF; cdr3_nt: TGTGCCAGTAGTACACTAGCGGGAGGGAGCAATGAGCAGTTCTTC
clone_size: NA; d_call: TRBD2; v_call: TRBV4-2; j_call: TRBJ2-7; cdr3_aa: CASSQDGSGGAYEQYF; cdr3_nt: TGTGCCAGCAGCCAAGATGGTAGCGGGGGGGCCTACGAGCAGTACTTC
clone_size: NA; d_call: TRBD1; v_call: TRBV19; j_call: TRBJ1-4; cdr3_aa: CASSKRTGGNEKLFF; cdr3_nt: TGTGCCAGTAGCAAAAGGACAGGCGGGAATGAAAAACTGTTTTTT
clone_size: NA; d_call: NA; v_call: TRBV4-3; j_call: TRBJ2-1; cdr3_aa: CASSPSRGRRGEQFF; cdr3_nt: TGCGCCAGCAGCCCATCTCGGGGGAGAAGAGGTGAGCAGTTCTTC
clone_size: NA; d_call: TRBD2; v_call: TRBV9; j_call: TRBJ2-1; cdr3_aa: CASSPGREGRYEQFF; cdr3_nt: TGTGCCAGCAGCCCGGGTCGGGAGGGCCGATATGAGCAGTTCTTC
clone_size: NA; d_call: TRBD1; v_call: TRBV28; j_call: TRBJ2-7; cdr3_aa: CASGNRGYEQYF; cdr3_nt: TGTGCCAGCGGAAACAGGGGCTACGAGCAGTACTTC
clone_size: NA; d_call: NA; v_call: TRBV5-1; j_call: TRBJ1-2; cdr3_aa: CASSLDTPNYGYTF; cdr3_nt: TGCGCCAGCAGCCTAGACACCCCTAACTATGGCTACACCTTC
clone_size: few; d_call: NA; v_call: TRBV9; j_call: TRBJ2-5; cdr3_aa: CASSVEGGNKRETQYF; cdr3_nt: TGTGCCAGCAGCGTAGAAGGCGGGAATAAGCGAGAGACCCAGTACTTC
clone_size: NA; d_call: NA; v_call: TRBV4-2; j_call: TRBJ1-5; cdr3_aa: CASSQDRPQPQHF; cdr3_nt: TGTGCCAGCAGCCAAGATCGACCTCAGCCCCAGCATTTT
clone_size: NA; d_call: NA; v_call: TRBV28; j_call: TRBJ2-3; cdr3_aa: CASSSPGADTQYF; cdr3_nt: TGTGCCAGCAGTTCACCGGGGGCAGATACGCAGTATTTT
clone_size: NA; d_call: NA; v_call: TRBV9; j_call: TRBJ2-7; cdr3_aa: CASSATFYEQYF; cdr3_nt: TGTGCCAGCAGCGCTACTTTTTACGAGCAGTACTTC
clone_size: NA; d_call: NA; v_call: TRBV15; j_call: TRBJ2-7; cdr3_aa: CATSRAVSSSSYEQYF; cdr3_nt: TGTGCCACCAGCAGAGCGGTAAGCAGCAGCTCCTACGAGCAGTACTTC
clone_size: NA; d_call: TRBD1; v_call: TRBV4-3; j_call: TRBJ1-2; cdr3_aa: CASSQGGQGGYGYTF; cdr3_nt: TGCGCCAGCAGCCAAGGAGGACAGGGCGGCTATGGCTACACCTTC
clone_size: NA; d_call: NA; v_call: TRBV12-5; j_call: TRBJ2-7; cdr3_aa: CASGWAGQNEQYF; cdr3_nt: TGTGCTAGTGGTTGGGCAGGGCAGAACGAGCAGTACTTC
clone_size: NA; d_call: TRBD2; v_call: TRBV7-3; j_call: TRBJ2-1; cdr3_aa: CASSLTLSEAGKQFF; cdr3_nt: TGTGCCAGCAGCTTAACGTTATCCGAAGCGGGGAAGCAGTTCTTC
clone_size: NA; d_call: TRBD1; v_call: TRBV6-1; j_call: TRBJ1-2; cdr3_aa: CASSEKNRGRVYGYTF; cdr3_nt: TGTGCCAGCAGTGAGAAGAACAGGGGGCGCGTCTATGGCTACACCTTC
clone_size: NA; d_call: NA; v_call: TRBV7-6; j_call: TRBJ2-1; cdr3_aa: CASSNTWGNEQFF; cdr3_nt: TGTGCCAGCAGCAATACGTGGGGGAATGAGCAGTTCTTC
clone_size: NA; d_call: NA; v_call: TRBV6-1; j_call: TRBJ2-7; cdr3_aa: CASTLGPGGYYEQYF; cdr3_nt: TGTGCCAGCACTCTTGGGCCAGGGGGGTATTACGAGCAGTACTTC
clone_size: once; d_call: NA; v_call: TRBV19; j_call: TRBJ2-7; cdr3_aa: CASSIGWTTYEQYF; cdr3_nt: TGTGCCAGTAGTATAGGGTGGACGACTTACGAGCAGTACTTC